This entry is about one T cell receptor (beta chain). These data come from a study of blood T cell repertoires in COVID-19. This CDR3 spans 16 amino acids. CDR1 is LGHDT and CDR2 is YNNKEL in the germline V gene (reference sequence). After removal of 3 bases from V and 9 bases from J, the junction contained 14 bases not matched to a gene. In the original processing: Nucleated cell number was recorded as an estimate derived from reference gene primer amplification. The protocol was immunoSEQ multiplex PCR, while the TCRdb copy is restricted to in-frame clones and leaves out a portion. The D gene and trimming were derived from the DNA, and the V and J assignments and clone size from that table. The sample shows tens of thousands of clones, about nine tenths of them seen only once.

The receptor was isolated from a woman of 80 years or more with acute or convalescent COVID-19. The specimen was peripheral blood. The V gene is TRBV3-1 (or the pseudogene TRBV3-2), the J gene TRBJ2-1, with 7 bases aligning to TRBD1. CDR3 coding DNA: TGTGCCAGCAGCCACTCGGGACAGAAATTAATGGGTGAGCAGTTCTTC. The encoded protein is CASSHSGQKLMGEQFF.